This T cell receptor beta chain was captured by sequencing in a study of T-cell reconstitution after alpha-beta-depleted transplantation in children. Preparing the TCRbeta library involved the use of unique molecular identifiers. TCRdb itself ran the PCR reads through MiXCR, one entry per CDR3 protein. The sample gives about 22,000 distinct CDR3 sequences, approximately 10% of which show up once; roughly 25% is in the top ten. This clonotype occurred many times. CDR3 length equals 15 residues. Germline V gives CDR1 MDHEN, CDR2 SYDVKM. Trimming removed 5 bases at V and 7 bases at J, with 21 bases between.

The starting material was PBMCs from the stem cell graft donor, obtained from the stem cell graft. This chain uses TRBV28 with TRBJ2-7, with a possible D match to TRBD1 (6 bases). The origin of this receptor is a human donor who donated a stem cell graft to a child with chronic granulomatous disease. The CDR3 DNA sequence: TGTGCCAGCAGTAGACACGGACAGCCCACGCGGGAGCAGTACTTC. Amino acid sequence: CASSRHGQPTREQYF.